A single sample is the source of the 25 T cell receptor beta chains below, sequenced in a study of shared clonotypes between healthy human individuals. The protocol was immunoSEQ multiplex PCR, while the TCRdb copy is restricted to in-frame clones and leaves out a portion. The sample gives about 2,500,000 clones, roughly 92% of which show up once; over 0.12% is in the top ten. The sequenced sample consisted of naive CD4+ T cells sorted from blood. Stated subset: CD45RA+ positively selected. The receptors here all came from a man in his late teens or twenties in good health.

This clone appeared once. Within the sample, other DNA sequences also encode this same CDR3. CDR3 amino acids: CASSLAGQGEKLFF. In DNA form, the CDR3 reads TGCGCCAGCAGCTTGGCTGGGCAAGGCGAAAAACTGTTTTTT. V is TRBV5-1 and J is TRBJ1-4; D not certain. Germline CDR1 and CDR2: SGHRS and YFSETQ. The length of the CDR3 is 14 residues. Trimming shortened V by 0 bases and J by 8 bases, and 11 bases separated the two germline ends.

The chain combines TRBV5-1 with TRBJ2-7; 11 positions match TRBD1. This CDR3 has 16 amino acids. Germline CDR1 SGHRS, CDR2 YFSETQ. The V segment lost 4 bases and the J segment 2 bases; nucleotides outside the gene matches: 8. CDR3 DNA sequence: TGCGCCAGCAGCATCCAGCCGGGACAGGGGGCCTACGAGCAGTACTTC. It codes for CASSIQPGQGAYEQYF.

This clone was picked up a small number of times. The chain recombines TRBV19 with TRBJ1-5, with D hard to call. With 3 bases removed from V and 5 bases from J, the gap between germline ends came to 8 bases. The CDR3 runs to 13 residues. From germline, CDR1 is LNHDA and CDR2 SQIVND (reference sequence). The DNA of the CDR3 is TGTGCCAGTAGTATCTCAGTCTATCAGCCCCAGCATTTT. Translating it yields CASSISVYQPQHF.

The CDR3 loop is CASSPGTSWEQYF. The CDR3 bases are TGCGCCAGCAGCCCTGGGACTAGTTGGGAGCAGTACTTC. This chain joins TRBV5-1 and TRBJ2-7, with 8 positions matching TRBD2. V was pared by 4 bases and J by 7 bases, with 7 bases of the junction left unmatched. CDR1 is SGHRS and CDR2 is YFSETQ in the germline V gene. The CDR3 has 13 residues.

The CDR3 region has the DNA TGCGCCAGCAGCCAGAGAAGCGACGTAATCTACAATGAGCAGTTCTTC. Amino acids: CASSQRSDVIYNEQFF. The rearrangement joins TRBV4-3 to TRBJ2-1, with D unclear. The CDR3 length is 16 residues. Looked up from germline, CDR1 is LGHNA and CDR2 is YSLEER. Trimming shortened V by 3 bases and J by 3 bases, and 15 bases separated the two germline ends.

This chain links TRBV25-1 with TRBJ2-7, with 13 bases that match TRBD2. Germline V gene lookup returns CDR1 MGHDK and CDR2 SYGVNS. The CDR3 length is 15 residues. With 2 bases clipped from V and 7 bases from J, the junction kept 5 bases outside the gene matches. CDR3 sequence: CASSEGTSGVLEQYF. CDR3 in DNA: TGTGCCAGCAGTGAAGGGACTAGCGGGGTTTTAGAGCAGTACTTC.

The chain employs TRBV11-2 and TRBJ2-1, with D maybe TRBD2 (7 bases). The germline V and J ends were trimmed by 5 bases and 5 bases, with 22 bases remaining between them. The germline V gene encodes CDR1 SGHAT and CDR2 FQNNGV. The CDR3 has 17 residues. In nucleotides, the CDR3 is TGTGCCAGCAGCCTAAGGGATTTCCGGGGGGCGGACAATGAGCAGTTCTTC. Translating gives CASSLRDFRGADNEQFF.

The chain couples TRBV11-2 to TRBJ2-3; 8 bases align to TRBD1. J was trimmed by 8 bases and V by 2 bases; bases with no gene match: 9. CDR3 length: 15 amino acids. Germline assignment: CDR1 SGHAT and CDR2 FQNNGV. CDR3 protein: CASSLSTGGIGTQYF. The CDR3, as DNA: TGTGCCAGCAGCTTAAGTACAGGGGGGATAGGTACGCAGTATTTT.

This chain uses TRBV5-1 with TRBJ2-5; 9 bases fit TRBD2. V gave up 0 bases and J gave up 7 bases; unmatched junction bases: 10. CDR1 and CDR2 (germline): SGHRS, YFSETQ. This CDR3 spans 16 amino acids. CDR3 sequence reads: CASSLAMASGDGTQYF. The CDR3 coding sequence is TGCGCCAGCAGCTTGGCCATGGCTAGCGGGGACGGGACCCAGTACTTC.

V is TRBV27 and J is TRBJ2-3; TRBD2 matches at 7 bases. J was trimmed by 2 bases and V by 4 bases; bases with no gene match: 12. This CDR3 is built from 17 residues. The germline gives CDR1 MNHEY, CDR2 SMNVEV (reference sequence). The CDR3 spells CASSSPRTAGNTDTQYF. CDR3 coding DNA: TGTGCCAGCAGTTCACCCCGTACAGCGGGGAACACAGATACGCAGTATTTT.

The chain joins TRBV6-1 to TRBJ2-7; D is perhaps TRBD1 or TRBD2 (5 bases each). The CDR3 is made up of 14 amino acids. The V end was cut by 8 bases, the J end by 1 base, with 15 bases between. Per germline, CDR1 MNHNS and CDR2 SASEGT. The CDR3 sequence: CASGDRDLSYEQYF. The CDR3 DNA sequence: TGTGCCAGCGGGGACCGGGACCTTTCCTACGAGCAGTACTTC.

V usage is TRBV5-1 and J usage is TRBJ2-7; perhaps TRBD1 as D (6 bases). CDR1 and CDR2 from the germline V gene are SGHRS and YFSETQ. Trimming left V 4 bases short and J 2 bases short, with 16 bases between. The CDR3 runs to 15 residues. The CDR3 bases are TGCGCCAGCAGCGTAACAGGGAATCCGGCCTACGAGCAGTACTTC. This codes for CASSVTGNPAYEQYF.

This rearrangement joins TRBV6-1 to TRBJ2-3, with D uncertain. CDR3 length equals 15 residues. Between the trimmed V and J ends, which lost 3 bases and 1 base, there was a span of 11 bases. Germline V gene lookup returns CDR1 MNHNS and CDR2 SASEGT. CDR3 nucleotides: TGTGCCAGCAGTGAGGCGGCGCTGGGCACAGATACGCAGTATTTT. This translates into CASSEAALGTDTQYF.

The chain has TRBV19 and TRBJ2-2; D may be TRBD1 (6 bases). The germline V gene encodes CDR1 LNHDA and CDR2 SQIVND (reference sequence). The CDR3 length is 15 residues. V was cut by 3 bases and J by 2 bases, with 10 bases left in between. CDR3 sequence reads: CASSMRTVNTGELFF. In nucleotides, the CDR3 is TGTGCCAGTAGTATGCGGACAGTTAACACCGGGGAGCTGTTTTTT.

The rearrangement uses TRBV7-9 and TRBJ2-3, with TRBD2 matching 7 bases. After removal of 3 bases from V and 5 bases from J, the junction contained 11 bases not matched to a gene. Germline assignment: CDR1 SEHNR and CDR2 FQNEAQ (reference sequence). The CDR3 has 16 amino acids. The CDR3 region is CASSLGGSSFGDTQYF. In DNA form, the CDR3 reads TGTGCCAGCAGCTTGGGCGGGAGTTCTTTTGGAGATACGCAGTATTTT.

Turning to this clone: This sample also contains other DNA sequences that code for the same CDR3. The J gene is TRBJ1-2, the V gene TRBV6-6, with TRBD1 identical over 9 bases. The CDR3 runs to 13 residues. Germline CDR1 reads MNHNY; CDR2 reads SVGAGI (reference sequence). V lost 5 bases to trimming and J lost 3 bases; unmatched junction nucleotides: 1. The CDR3, as DNA: TGTGCCAGCAGTAGGGACAGGGACTATGGCTACACCTTC. Amino acid sequence: CASSRDRDYGYTF.

J is TRBJ1-5 and V is TRBV25-1; D unresolved. CDR1 and CDR2 from the germline V gene are MGHDK and SYGVNS. The CDR3 extends over 14 amino acids. Deletions cut 0 bases from V and 11 bases from J, with 14 bases between. As DNA, the CDR3 is TGTGCCAGCAGTGAATACCCCCCCGGTTCGGCCCAGCATTTT. Translating gives CASSEYPPGSAQHF.

The CDR3 DNA follows: TGTGCCAGCTACGACAGGCCTGTGGGGAACATTCAGTACTTC. This gives the protein CASYDRPVGNIQYF. The gene calls are TRBV6-1 and TRBJ2-4; a weak D match, TRBD1 (6 bases). Germline V gene data show CDR1 as MNHNS and CDR2 as SASEGT. Trimming took 8 bases from V and 7 from J, leaving 18 bases between them. The CDR3 spans 14 residues.

V is TRBV4-3 and J is TRBJ2-4, with 8 bases identical to TRBD2. V trimming: 0 bases; J trimming: 7 bases; junction bases outside the gene matches: 11. The CDR3 spans 17 residues. Germline lookup yields CDR1 LGHNA and CDR2 YSLEER. CDR3 protein: CASSQDWASGLGNIQYF. The CDR3, as DNA: TGCGCCAGCAGCCAAGATTGGGCTAGCGGGTTAGGTAACATTCAGTACTTC.

The chain employs TRBV7-2 and TRBJ2-1, with D unresolved. Germline V CDR1 and CDR2: SGHTA, FQGNSA. This CDR3 comprises 14 residues. V gave up 5 bases and J gave up 6 bases, with 14 bases separating them. The CDR3 DNA is TGTGCCAGCAGCAGCCTGGCACCTGCCAATGAGCAGTTCTTC. Its protein is CASSSLAPANEQFF.

The chain has TRBV28 and TRBJ1-2; D is possibly TRBD1 (6 bases). V dropped 4 bases and J dropped 4 bases, with 10 bases sitting between them. The germline CDR1 and CDR2 sequences are MDHEN and SYDVKM. The CDR3 loop spans 13 amino acids. The CDR3 reads CASSSGDPYGYTF. The CDR3 region has the DNA TGTGCCAGCAGTTCAGGGGACCCCTATGGCTACACCTTC.

V gene TRBV5-6 combines with J gene TRBJ1-5; TRBD1 might be the D (5 bases). The CDR3 spans 13 residues. Germline V gene lookup returns CDR1 SGHDT and CDR2 YYEEEE. V was shortened by 6 bases and J by 5 bases, with 12 bases between the two germline ends. The CDR3 loop is CASTQGGDQPQHF. DNA of the CDR3: TGTGCCAGCACTCAGGGTGGGGATCAGCCCCAGCATTTT.

The chain joins TRBV2 to TRBJ2-2; 9 bases fit TRBD2. V lost 6 bases and J lost 3; bases outside the gene matches: 5. The germline V gene encodes CDR1 SNHLY and CDR2 FYNNEI. The CDR3 extends over 15 amino acids. The CDR3 protein is CASSPAGGYTGELFF. The DNA of the CDR3 is TGTGCCAGCAGCCCTGCGGGAGGGTACACCGGGGAGCTGTTTTTT.

The chain uses TRBV6-5 and TRBJ2-7; 8 bases agree with TRBD1. Per the germline V gene, CDR1 is MNHEY and CDR2 is SVGAGI. This CDR3 region has 16 residues. V gave up 0 bases and J gave up 4 bases; unmatched junction bases: 8. The CDR3 DNA reads as TGTGCCAGCAGTTACTCCCCCACAGGGGGGACTTACGAGCAGTACTTC. Protein sequence: CASSYSPTGGTYEQYF.

This clone was seen once. The chain carries TRBV11-2 and TRBJ2-3; D is uncertain. Trimming stripped 5 bases from V and 0 bases from J, with 18 bases between. CDR3 length equals 17 residues. Germline loops: CDR1 SGHAT, CDR2 FQNNGV. CDR3 nucleotide sequence: TGTGCCAGCAGCCCCAGCTTAAGGAGCAGGAGCACAGATACGCAGTATTTT. Encoded protein: CASSPSLRSRSTDTQYF. Full variable domain (missing parts from reference TRBV11-2 and TRBJ2-3): EAGVAQSPRYKIIEKRQSVAFWCNPISGHATLYWYQQILGQGPKLLIQFQNNGVVDDSQLPKDRFSAERLKGVDSTLKIQPAKLEDSAVYLCASSPSLRSRSTDTQYFGPGTRLTVL.